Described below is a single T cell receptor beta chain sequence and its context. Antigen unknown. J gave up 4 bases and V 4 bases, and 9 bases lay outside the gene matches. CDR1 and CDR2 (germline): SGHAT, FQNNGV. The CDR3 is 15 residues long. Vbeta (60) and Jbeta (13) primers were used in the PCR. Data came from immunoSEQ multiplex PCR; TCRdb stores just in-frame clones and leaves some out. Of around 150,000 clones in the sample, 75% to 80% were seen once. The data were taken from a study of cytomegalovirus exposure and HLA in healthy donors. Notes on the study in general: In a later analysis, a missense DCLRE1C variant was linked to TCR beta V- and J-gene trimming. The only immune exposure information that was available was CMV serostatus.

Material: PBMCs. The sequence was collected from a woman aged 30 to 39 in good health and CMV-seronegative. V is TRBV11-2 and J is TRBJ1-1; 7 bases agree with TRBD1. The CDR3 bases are TGTGCCAGCAGCTCTGCGGGGGGGACAGTCACTGAAGCTTTCTTT. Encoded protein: CASSSAGGTVTEAFF.